Below, one T cell receptor beta chain is given with its context. This clone came up a few times. The clone's antigen remains unknown. Base qualities were left out, and no much larger clone turns up one base away. One collaborating source in Seattle enrolled patients while the patients were actively infected and followed the patients over time throughout the course of disease. The collaborating institutions used their own protocols to collect whole blood in K2EDTA tubes. For TCRbeta analysis, collaborators shipped samples in one of three forms: frozen whole blood, isolated PBMCs, or DNA extracted from either of those sample types. This entry is derived from a study of blood T cell repertoires in COVID-19 (dated by TCRdb to the early 2020s). Notes on the research overall: Samples from collaborators originated in the United States, Italy and Spain and spanned both the acute and convalescent phases of COVID-19. The samples were drawn from the first 160 participants of the ongoing ImmuneRACE study and from 1,254 subjects provided by 6 global collaborators. The material from the prospective study consisted of cDNA or gDNA derived from T cells, B-cell-depleted T cells, or PBMCs. The sample metadata nearly always contained a de-identified subject ID, COVID-19 status, age in years and sex. HLA class I and class II types, where available, came from metadata supplied by the sample provider rather than from assay-based typing. Deeply sampled blood TCRbeta repertoires from subjects exposed to, actively infected with, or recovered from COVID-19 were included in the dataset. A freely available public database, intended as a resource for researchers studying the immune response to SARS-CoV-2, is where the repertoires were released.

What the study reported, not specific to this receptor: Clinical and demographic metadata were provided uncurated, with the amount varying by source and participant.

The immunoSEQ Assay, a bias-controlled multiplex PCR, was used to amplify TCRbeta CDR3 regions from genomic DNA. The study's own analysis went as follows. The number of nucleated cells in each sample was estimated by amplification of reference gene primers within the assay. To quantify the absolute abundance of each unique TCRbeta CDR3 rearrangement, sequence reads were collapsed and filtered. For each sample, productive Simpson clonality was calculated as the square root of Simpson's diversity index across productive rearrangements. As stored in TCRdb, this immuneACCESS dataset retains in-frame rearrangements with V and J assigned. A fraction of the clones does not appear; measured against another copy, unresolved V genes explain less than half of the discrepancy, and the remainder lacks a known reason. V, J and clone size are taken as reported in that table, and D and trimming were inferred from the DNA itself. Counted in this sample were 170,000 or so clones; roughly 86% of them appeared once. The ten most abundant clones make up less than 0.7% of the sample.

Looking up the germline V gene (reference sequence) yields CDR1 SSHAT and CDR2 FNYEAQ. The cysteine opens and the phenylalanine closes a CDR3 of 18 amino acids. This entry keeps only the CDR3 DNA: 54 bases, framed from base 1. The specimen sequenced was peripheral blood. Here the chain combines TRBV7-7 and TRBJ2-1; 6 matching bases give a weak D call of TRBD2. This clonotype was sampled from a man aged 60-69 years with COVID-19, enrolled during active disease. The DNA sequence is given as TGTTCTACTAGAGCTTTAGTTCCCCCGGACTACTCCTACAATGAGCAGTTCTTC. Protein translation: CSTRALVPPDYSYNEQFF. The entire variable domain, with the stretches around the CDR3 drawn from the reference TRBV7-7 and TRBJ2-1 proteins, is GAGVSQSPRYKVTKRGQDVTLRCDPISSHATLYWYQQALGQGPEFLTYFNYEAQPDKSGLPSDRFSAERPEGSISTLTIQRTEQRDSAMYRCSTRALVPPDYSYNEQFFGPGTRLTVL.